This is a list of T cell receptor beta chains from one sample in a study of cytomegalovirus exposure and HLA in healthy donors. Assay used: immunoSEQ multiplex PCR; TCRdb lists only in-frame clones, some missing. The data contain about 140,000 clones, about three quarters of them singletons. The sequenced sample was PBMCs. These receptors all come from a woman aged 40 to 50 in good health and CMV-seronegative. The CDR3 runs from the conserved cysteine through the conserved F or W. D genes are given only for firm matches. A row's size may be missing; if present it is once, few, many or a size class.

D gene: NA
J gene: TRBJ2-2
V gene: TRBV10-3
clone size: NA
CDR3 DNA: TGTGCCATCAGTGTACGTCAGGGTAACACCGGGGAGCTGTTTTTT
CDR3 protein: CAISVRQGNTGELFF

D gene: TRBD1
J gene: TRBJ1-1
V gene: TRBV5-1
clone size: NA
CDR3 DNA: TGCGCCAGCAGCACGGGACAGGGTGCCACTGAAGCTTTCTTT
CDR3 protein: CASSTGQGATEAFF

D gene: NA
J gene: TRBJ2-7
V gene: TRBV9
clone size: NA
CDR3 DNA: TGTGCCAGCAGCGGAGACAGCTACGAGCAGTACTTC
CDR3 protein: CASSGDSYEQYF

D gene: TRBD1
J gene: TRBJ1-6
V gene: TRBV6-4
clone size: NA
CDR3 DNA: TGTGCCAGCAGCATTACAGGGGGCAAGAATTCACCCCTCCACTTT
CDR3 protein: CASSITGGKNSPLHF

D gene: NA
J gene: TRBJ1-2
V gene: TRBV7-2
clone size: NA
CDR3 DNA: TGTGCCAGCAGCTTAACTTCAGGGGTCTATGGCTACACCTTC
CDR3 protein: CASSLTSGVYGYTF

D gene: TRBD2
J gene: TRBJ2-3
V gene: TRBV14
clone size: NA
CDR3 DNA: TGTGCCAGCAGCCAAGCGACTCCGGGACTAGCGGGGGCCAGATCCACAGATACGCAGTATTTT
CDR3 protein: CASSQATPGLAGARSTDTQYF

D gene: NA
J gene: TRBJ2-7
V gene: TRBV9
clone size: few
CDR3 DNA: TGTGCCAGCAGCCCCTCGAGTACCCATTACGAGCAGTACTTC
CDR3 protein: CASSPSSTHYEQYF

D gene: NA
J gene: TRBJ1-1
V gene: TRBV21-1
clone size: NA
CDR3 DNA: TGTGCCAGCAGCGATTCCTACAGGGAGTCAATGAACACTGAAGCTTTCTTT
CDR3 protein: CASSDSYRESMNTEAFF

D gene: NA
J gene: TRBJ1-1
V gene: TRBV2
clone size: NA
CDR3 DNA: TGTGCCAGCGGGAAGGACGGGGTGGGAACTGAAGCTTTCTTT
CDR3 protein: CASGKDGVGTEAFF

D gene: TRBD1
J gene: TRBJ2-1
V gene: TRBV19
clone size: many
CDR3 DNA: TGTGCCAGTAGTCCCCAGACAGGGGTTAATGAGCAGTTCTTC
CDR3 protein: CASSPQTGVNEQFF

D gene: TRBD1
J gene: TRBJ1-1
V gene: TRBV5-1
clone size: NA
CDR3 DNA: TGCGCCAGCAGCTCTGGGACAGGGAGACCTGAAGCTTTCTTT
CDR3 protein: CASSSGTGRPEAFF

D gene: TRBD2
J gene: TRBJ2-5
V gene: TRBV5-4
clone size: NA
CDR3 DNA: TGTGCCAGCAGCCAGGGACTAGCGGGGGGGCCTGAGACCCAGTACTTC
CDR3 protein: CASSQGLAGGPETQYF

D gene: NA
J gene: TRBJ2-1
V gene: TRBV4-3
clone size: NA
CDR3 DNA: TGCGCCAGCAGCCAGGGCAGGGGCTCCTACAATGAGCAGTTCTTC
CDR3 protein: CASSQGRGSYNEQFF

D gene: NA
J gene: TRBJ1-1
V gene: TRBV5-1
clone size: NA
CDR3 DNA: TGCGCCAGCAGCGTGGATTTCTCAGGGATGAACACTGAAGCTTTCTTT
CDR3 protein: CASSVDFSGMNTEAFF

D gene: NA
J gene: TRBJ1-1
V gene: TRBV5-1
clone size: NA
CDR3 DNA: TGCGCCAGCAGCCCTGCACAGGAAAAGGGGACTGAAGCTTCCTTT
CDR3 protein: CASSPAQEKGTEASF

D gene: TRBD1
J gene: TRBJ1-2
V gene: TRBV7-9
clone size: NA
CDR3 DNA: TGTGCCAGCAGCTACAGGGGATCTAACTATGGCTACACCTTC
CDR3 protein: CASSYRGSNYGYTF

D gene: NA
J gene: TRBJ2-1
V gene: TRBV11-2
clone size: once
CDR3 DNA: TGTGCCAGCAGCTTAGACGGGTTCGTGGATGAGCAGTTCTTC
CDR3 protein: CASSLDGFVDEQFF

D gene: NA
J gene: TRBJ1-2
V gene: TRBV18
clone size: NA
CDR3 DNA: TGTGCCAGCTCACCGGGCAGCTCTAACTATGGCTACACCTTC
CDR3 protein: CASSPGSSNYGYTF

D gene: NA
J gene: TRBJ1-3
V gene: TRBV2
clone size: NA
CDR3 DNA: TGTGCCAGCAGCGGAGATGGAAACACCATATATTTT
CDR3 protein: CASSGDGNTIYF

D gene: NA
J gene: TRBJ2-1
V gene: TRBV4-2
clone size: NA
CDR3 DNA: TGTGCCAGCAGCCAAGATCGGCGGGGCCATGAGCAGTTCTTC
CDR3 protein: CASSQDRRGHEQFF

D gene: TRBD1
J gene: TRBJ2-7
V gene: TRBV7-8
clone size: once
CDR3 DNA: TGTGCCAGCAGCTTGGGGGGGGACAGGGGATCGTACGAGCAGTACTTC
CDR3 protein: CASSLGGDRGSYEQYF

D gene: NA
J gene: TRBJ2-1
V gene: TRBV7-6
clone size: NA
CDR3 DNA: TGTGCCAGCAGCTTGCTTTCGGGCTCCTACAATGAGCAGTTCTTC
CDR3 protein: CASSLLSGSYNEQFF

D gene: NA
J gene: TRBJ2-3
V gene: TRBV6-6
clone size: NA
CDR3 DNA: TGTGCCAGCAGTTACGGGCAGGCGAATACGCAGTATTTT
CDR3 protein: CASSYGQANTQYF

D gene: TRBD1
J gene: TRBJ1-5
V gene: TRBV5-6
clone size: many
CDR3 DNA: TGTGCCAGCAGCTTGGACAGGGGGCGTCAGCCCCAGCATTTT
CDR3 protein: CASSLDRGRQPQHF

D gene: NA
J gene: TRBJ1-2
V gene: TRBV5-1
clone size: NA
CDR3 DNA: TGCGCCAGCAGCCCAGACGGGAATAACTATGGCTACACCTTC
CDR3 protein: CASSPDGNNYGYTF

D gene: TRBD2
J gene: TRBJ2-5
V gene: TRBV7-9
clone size: NA
CDR3 DNA: TGTGCCAGCAGCTTAGCTGCTAGCGGGTACCAAGAGACCCAGTACTTC
CDR3 protein: CASSLAASGYQETQYF

D gene: TRBD2
J gene: TRBJ2-1
V gene: TRBV4-2
clone size: NA
CDR3 DNA: TGTGCCAGCAGCCAAGATGAGCGACTAGCGGGGGGTGATGAGCAGTTCTTC
CDR3 protein: CASSQDERLAGGDEQFF

D gene: TRBD2
J gene: TRBJ2-1
V gene: TRBV9
clone size: NA
CDR3 DNA: TGTGCCAGCAGCGGGGGGACTACCTACAATGAGCAGTTCTTC
CDR3 protein: CASSGGTTYNEQFF

D gene: TRBD2
J gene: TRBJ2-5
V gene: TRBV10-1
clone size: few
CDR3 DNA: TGCGCCAGCAGCCCGGGGGGCCAAGAGACCCAGTACTTC
CDR3 protein: CASSPGGQETQYF

D gene: TRBD1
J gene: TRBJ1-1
V gene: TRBV19
clone size: NA
CDR3 DNA: TGTGCCAGTAGGCCACAGGGGGAGGCTGAAGCTTTCTTT
CDR3 protein: CASRPQGEAEAFF

D gene: NA
J gene: TRBJ1-1
V gene: TRBV4-2
clone size: NA
CDR3 DNA: TGTGCCAGCAGCCAAGCGGACAGTAGGAACACTGAAGCTTTCTTT
CDR3 protein: CASSQADSRNTEAFF

D gene: NA
J gene: TRBJ1-6
V gene: TRBV25-1
clone size: NA
CDR3 DNA: TGTGCCAGCAGTGAATCTACAGGTTCACCCCTCCACTTT
CDR3 protein: CASSESTGSPLHF

D gene: TRBD1
J gene: TRBJ1-3
V gene: TRBV19
clone size: NA
CDR3 DNA: TGTGCCAGTAGTACCCCAGGACAGGAATCCTATGCTAACACCATATATTTT
CDR3 protein: CASSTPGQESYANTIYF

D gene: NA
J gene: TRBJ2-5
V gene: TRBV27
clone size: NA
CDR3 DNA: TGTGCCAGCAGTTATTCGGGACAACAAGAGACCCAGTACTTC
CDR3 protein: CASSYSGQQETQYF

D gene: TRBD1
J gene: TRBJ2-5
V gene: TRBV7-3
clone size: NA
CDR3 DNA: TGTGCCAGCAGCTTATTTGGGACAGAAAAAGAGACCCAGTACTTC
CDR3 protein: CASSLFGTEKETQYF

D gene: NA
J gene: TRBJ1-2
V gene: TRBV10-3
clone size: NA
CDR3 DNA: TGTGCCTCAGCCGCAGGGATCTATGGCTACACCTTC
CDR3 protein: CASAAGIYGYTF

D gene: TRBD2
J gene: TRBJ2-3
V gene: TRBV28
clone size: NA
CDR3 DNA: TGTGCCAGCAGTTTGCGGGGGGGCCTCTCAGATACGCAGTATTTT
CDR3 protein: CASSLRGGLSDTQYF

D gene: TRBD1
J gene: TRBJ2-2
V gene: TRBV6-5
clone size: NA
CDR3 DNA: TGTGCCAGCTGGGACAGGACGAACACCGGGGAGCTGTTTTTT
CDR3 protein: CASWDRTNTGELFF

D gene: TRBD2
J gene: TRBJ2-2
V gene: TRBV7-2
clone size: NA
CDR3 DNA: TGTGCCAGCAGCGCCCGGGACTATTACACCGGGGAGCTGTTTTTT
CDR3 protein: CASSARDYYTGELFF

D gene: TRBD1
J gene: TRBJ2-2
V gene: TRBV18
clone size: NA
CDR3 DNA: TGTGCCAGCTTCTCGGGACAGGGATACACCGGGGAGCTGTTTTTT
CDR3 protein: CASFSGQGYTGELFF

D gene: NA
J gene: TRBJ2-1
V gene: TRBV27
clone size: NA
CDR3 DNA: TGTGCCAGCAGTCACGGGAGCTCCTACAATGAGCAGTTCTTC
CDR3 protein: CASSHGSSYNEQFF

D gene: TRBD1
J gene: TRBJ2-2
V gene: TRBV4-1
clone size: NA
CDR3 DNA: TGCGCCAGCGGGGGGACAGGGGTGATCGCCGGGGAGCTGTTTTTT
CDR3 protein: CASGGTGVIAGELFF

D gene: TRBD1
J gene: TRBJ1-1
V gene: TRBV18
clone size: NA
CDR3 DNA: TGTGCCAGCTCACTCCGGACAGGGGACACTGAAGCTTTCTTT
CDR3 protein: CASSLRTGDTEAFF

D gene: NA
J gene: TRBJ1-2
V gene: TRBV28
clone size: few
CDR3 DNA: TGTGCCAGCAGTTCCAAGGAGGGCTACACCTTC
CDR3 protein: CASSSKEGYTF

D gene: NA
J gene: TRBJ2-1
V gene: TRBV5-4
clone size: NA
CDR3 DNA: TGTGCCAGCAGCTTCACAGGGTTTGATGAGCAGTTCTTC
CDR3 protein: CASSFTGFDEQFF

D gene: NA
J gene: TRBJ1-1
V gene: TRBV19
clone size: NA
CDR3 DNA: TGTGCCAGTAGTATCGCAGGGCAAGGCACTGAAGCTTTCTTT
CDR3 protein: CASSIAGQGTEAFF

D gene: TRBD2
J gene: TRBJ2-5
V gene: TRBV4-1
clone size: NA
CDR3 DNA: TGCGCCAGCAGCCCCGGGGTTGGCGGGGGGCGACGGGAGACCCAGTACTTC
CDR3 protein: CASSPGVGGGRRETQYF

D gene: TRBD2
J gene: TRBJ2-3
V gene: TRBV27
clone size: NA
CDR3 DNA: TGTGCCAGCAGTGTCCGAGGGCTAGCGGGGACTAGCACAGATACGCAGTATTTT
CDR3 protein: CASSVRGLAGTSTDTQYF

D gene: NA
J gene: TRBJ1-4
V gene: TRBV11-2
clone size: NA
CDR3 DNA: TGTGCCAGCAGCTACCGCGGAGGGGAAAAACTGTTTTTT
CDR3 protein: CASSYRGGEKLFF

D gene: NA
J gene: TRBJ1-1
V gene: TRBV7-2
clone size: NA
CDR3 DNA: TGTGCCAGCAGCTTCCCTTTAACCGGGACAACGATGAACACTGAAGCTTTCTTT
CDR3 protein: CASSFPLTGTTMNTEAFF

D gene: NA
J gene: TRBJ1-2
V gene: TRBV28
clone size: NA
CDR3 DNA: TGTGCCAGCAATCCTGGAGGGGTTAGACACTATGGCTACACCTTC
CDR3 protein: CASNPGGVRHYGYTF

D gene: TRBD2
J gene: TRBJ2-1
V gene: TRBV29-1
clone size: NA
CDR3 DNA: TGCAGCGTTGGGGTGTCTAGCGGGGTAGAGCAGTTCTTC
CDR3 protein: CSVGVSSGVEQFF

D gene: NA
J gene: TRBJ1-1
V gene: TRBV6-4
clone size: NA
CDR3 DNA: TGTGCCAGCAGTGACGTTAATGAAGCTTTCTTT
CDR3 protein: CASSDVNEAFF

D gene: TRBD1
J gene: TRBJ2-3
V gene: TRBV9
clone size: NA
CDR3 DNA: TGTGCCAGCAGCGCCCCGGGACAGAGATTCACAGATACGCAGTATTTT
CDR3 protein: CASSAPGQRFTDTQYF